The T cell receptor beta chain under discussion was sequenced for a study of beta chain features in type 1 diabetes. Study-level results: Type 1 diabetes patients had moderately but significantly shorter TCRB CDR3s in all four CD4+ subsets.

As regards this clone: The antigen remains undetermined.

The germline V gene encodes CDR1 SGDLS and CDR2 YYNGEE. The CDR3 is 14 amino acids. The V and J ends lost 0 bases and 7 bases respectively, with 10 bases between them. Expressed TCRB transcripts were sequenced because the entire RNA isolate underwent reverse transcription. Clones were sequenced by immunoSEQ multiplex PCR, and TCRdb holds only the in-frame ones, with some missing. The sample shows approximately 360,000 clones, 10% to 15% of them seen only once. This clonotype originated in a woman aged 18-29 years with type 1 diabetes. The rearrangement joins TRBV9 to TRBJ1-4; no reliable D call. Input material: naive CD4+ T cells from blood. CDR3 residues: CASSVGSGGEKLFF. DNA of the CDR3: TGTGCCAGCAGCGTAGGATCCGGCGGTGAAAAACTGTTTTTT.